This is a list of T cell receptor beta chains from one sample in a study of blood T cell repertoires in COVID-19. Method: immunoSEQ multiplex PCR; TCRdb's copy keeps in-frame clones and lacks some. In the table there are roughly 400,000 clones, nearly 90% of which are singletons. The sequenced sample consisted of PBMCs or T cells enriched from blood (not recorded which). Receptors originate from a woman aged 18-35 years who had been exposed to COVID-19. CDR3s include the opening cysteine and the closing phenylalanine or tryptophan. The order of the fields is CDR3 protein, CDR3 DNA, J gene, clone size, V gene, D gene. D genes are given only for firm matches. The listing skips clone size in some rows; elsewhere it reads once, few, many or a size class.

CDR3 protein: CASSEPGLAGTSTDTQYF
CDR3 DNA: TGTGCCAGCAGCGAGCCGGGACTAGCGGGGACAAGCACAGATACGCAGTATTTT
J gene: TRBJ2-3
clone size: -
V gene: TRBV7-9
D gene: TRBD2

CDR3 protein: CASSLRTGQGAGELFF
CDR3 DNA: TGCGCCAGCAGCTTGAGAACGGGACAGGGGGCCGGGGAGCTGTTTTTT
J gene: TRBJ2-2
clone size: -
V gene: TRBV5-1
D gene: TRBD1

CDR3 protein: CASSLVLGMLTDTQYF
CDR3 DNA: TGTGCCAGCAGCTTAGTTCTGGGCATGCTCACAGATACGCAGTATTTT
J gene: TRBJ2-3
clone size: once
V gene: TRBV7-2
D gene: -

CDR3 protein: CASSASNYRDQPQHF
CDR3 DNA: TGTGCCAGCAGCGCAAGCAACTACAGGGACCAGCCCCAGCATTTT
J gene: TRBJ1-5
clone size: -
V gene: TRBV9
D gene: -

CDR3 protein: CASSRGFPEAFF
CDR3 DNA: TGTGCCAGCAGTAGAGGGTTCCCTGAAGCTTTCTTT
J gene: TRBJ1-1
clone size: -
V gene: TRBV12-3/TRBV12-4
D gene: -

CDR3 protein: CASSRTTGGGNTIYF
CDR3 DNA: TGTGCCAGCAGCCGGACGACAGGGGGCGGAAACACCATATATTTT
J gene: TRBJ1-3
clone size: -
V gene: TRBV6-5
D gene: TRBD1

CDR3 protein: CASSPPGGGTEAFF
CDR3 DNA: TGTGCCAGCTCACCACCTGGGGGAGGCACTGAAGCTTTCTTT
J gene: TRBJ1-1
clone size: -
V gene: TRBV18
D gene: -

CDR3 protein: CASSSTAPPIGGYTF
CDR3 DNA: TGTGCCAGCAGTTCTACCGCCCCCCCTATCGGTGGCTACACCTTC
J gene: TRBJ1-2
clone size: -
V gene: TRBV28
D gene: -

CDR3 protein: CASSLADTRSYGYTF
CDR3 DNA: TGTGCCAGCAGCTTAGCGGACACGAGAAGCTATGGCTACACCTTC
J gene: TRBJ1-2
clone size: once
V gene: TRBV7-9
D gene: -

CDR3 protein: CASSLEGTASGSESNEQFF
CDR3 DNA: TGTGCCAGCAGCTTAGAAGGGACGGCTAGCGGGAGCGAGTCGAATGAGCAGTTCTTC
J gene: TRBJ2-1
clone size: -
V gene: TRBV11-3
D gene: TRBD2

CDR3 protein: CAISESTAGSKAITGYGYTF
CDR3 DNA: TGTGCCATCAGTGAGTCGACTGCCGGGTCTAAAGCAATCACCGGCTATGGCTACACCTTC
J gene: TRBJ1-2
clone size: -
V gene: TRBV10-3
D gene: -

CDR3 protein: CASSQGLRRALHF
CDR3 DNA: TGTGCCAGCAGCCAGGGTCTTCGGAGGGCCCTCCACTTT
J gene: TRBJ1-6
clone size: -
V gene: TRBV6-6
D gene: -

CDR3 protein: CATSRDPASYEQFF
CDR3 DNA: TGTGCCACCAGCAGAGATCCGGCTAGCTATGAGCAGTTCTTC
J gene: TRBJ2-1
clone size: -
V gene: TRBV15
D gene: -

CDR3 protein: CASRVQGNEQFF
CDR3 DNA: TGTGCCAGCAGAGTACAGGGGAATGAGCAGTTCTTC
J gene: TRBJ2-1
clone size: -
V gene: TRBV27
D gene: TRBD1

CDR3 protein: CASSGDRGRGNYGYTF
CDR3 DNA: TGTGCCAGCAGTGGAGACAGGGGGAGGGGTAACTATGGCTACACCTTC
J gene: TRBJ1-2
clone size: -
V gene: TRBV2
D gene: TRBD1

CDR3 protein: CASSPGQGGGMNTEAFF
CDR3 DNA: TGTGCCAGCAGCCCCGGACAGGGTGGTGGGATGAACACTGAAGCTTTCTTT
J gene: TRBJ1-1
clone size: -
V gene: TRBV28
D gene: TRBD1

CDR3 protein: CSAIGQGGTGELFF
CDR3 DNA: TGCAGCGCCATCGGACAGGGAGGCACCGGGGAGCTGTTTTTT
J gene: TRBJ2-2
clone size: -
V gene: TRBV29-1
D gene: TRBD1

CDR3 protein: CASSPAVRYNSPLHF
CDR3 DNA: TGTGCCAGCAGCCCTGCTGTACGGTATAATTCACCCCTCCACTTT
J gene: TRBJ1-6
clone size: -
V gene: TRBV11-2
D gene: -

CDR3 protein: CASSPGGVGNTEAFF
CDR3 DNA: TGTGCCAGCTCACCGGGGGGAGTTGGGAACACTGAAGCTTTCTTT
J gene: TRBJ1-1
clone size: few
V gene: TRBV18
D gene: -

CDR3 protein: CASSQGLGPLSSTDTQYF
CDR3 DNA: TGCGCCAGCAGCCAAGGTCTTGGCCCTTTATCTAGCACAGATACGCAGTATTTT
J gene: TRBJ2-3
clone size: -
V gene: TRBV4-3
D gene: -

CDR3 protein: CATSRDRGVKESTEAFF
CDR3 DNA: TGTGCCACCAGCAGAGATAGGGGCGTAAAGGAAAGCACTGAAGCTTTCTTT
J gene: TRBJ1-1
clone size: -
V gene: TRBV15
D gene: -

CDR3 protein: CASSLLAGTNTGELFF
CDR3 DNA: TGTGCCAGCAGCTTGTTAGCGGGAACGAACACCGGGGAGCTGTTTTTT
J gene: TRBJ2-2
clone size: few
V gene: TRBV7-2
D gene: TRBD2

CDR3 protein: CASRGLSGGVTYEQYF
CDR3 DNA: TGTGCCAGCCGAGGACTGAGCGGGGGGGTAACCTACGAGCAGTACTTC
J gene: TRBJ2-7
clone size: -
V gene: TRBV27
D gene: TRBD2

CDR3 protein: CASSFGYRYYEQYF
CDR3 DNA: TGTGCCAGCAGTTTTGGGTACAGATACTACGAGCAGTACTTC
J gene: TRBJ2-7
clone size: -
V gene: TRBV27
D gene: -

CDR3 protein: CASSLLSGNTIYF
CDR3 DNA: TGTGCCAGCAGCTTATTATCTGGAAACACCATATATTTT
J gene: TRBJ1-3
clone size: -
V gene: TRBV7-6
D gene: -

CDR3 protein: CSVAGQGYGYTF
CDR3 DNA: TGCAGCGTTGCCGGGCAGGGGTATGGCTACACCTTC
J gene: TRBJ1-2
clone size: -
V gene: TRBV29-1
D gene: -

CDR3 protein: CASSPQQANYGYTF
CDR3 DNA: TGCGCCAGCAGCCCACAGCAGGCTAACTATGGCTACACCTTC
J gene: TRBJ1-2
clone size: -
V gene: TRBV4-3
D gene: -

CDR3 protein: CASAAGQGGTEAFF
CDR3 DNA: TGTGCCAGCGCCGCGGGACAGGGTGGCACTGAAGCTTTCTTT
J gene: TRBJ1-1
clone size: -
V gene: TRBV3-1/TRBV3-2
D gene: TRBD1

CDR3 protein: CSATINEQFF
CDR3 DNA: TGCAGTGCCACTATCAACGAGCAGTTCTTC
J gene: TRBJ2-1
clone size: -
V gene: TRBV20-1
D gene: -

CDR3 protein: CASSRGRGWPYEQYF
CDR3 DNA: TGTGCCAGCAGTCGAGGCAGGGGGTGGCCCTACGAGCAGTACTTC
J gene: TRBJ2-7
clone size: -
V gene: TRBV27
D gene: TRBD1

CDR3 protein: CSVERQGLYGYTF
CDR3 DNA: TGCAGCGTTGAGAGACAGGGCCTCTATGGCTACACCTTC
J gene: TRBJ1-2
clone size: once
V gene: TRBV29-1
D gene: TRBD1

CDR3 protein: CASIRGTEAFF
CDR3 DNA: TGTGCCAGCATCCGGGGGACTGAAGCTTTCTTT
J gene: TRBJ1-1
clone size: -
V gene: TRBV6-5
D gene: -

CDR3 protein: CASSSWTGTVSGANVLTF
CDR3 DNA: TGTGCCAGCAGCTCGTGGACAGGGACAGTCTCTGGGGCCAACGTCCTGACTTTC
J gene: TRBJ2-6
clone size: -
V gene: TRBV5-8
D gene: TRBD1

CDR3 protein: CASSNNRGLGSPLHF
CDR3 DNA: TGTGCCAGCAGTAACAACAGGGGGCTGGGTTCACCCCTCCACTTT
J gene: TRBJ1-6
clone size: -
V gene: TRBV28
D gene: TRBD1

CDR3 protein: CASSSGLSGNTIYF
CDR3 DNA: TGTGCCAGCAGTTCAGGCCTATCTGGAAACACCATATATTTT
J gene: TRBJ1-3
clone size: -
V gene: TRBV5-4
D gene: -

CDR3 protein: CATSRGGTGGGRAGELFF
CDR3 DNA: TGTGCCACCAGCAGAGGGGGGACAGGGGGCGGTAGAGCCGGGGAGCTGTTTTTT
J gene: TRBJ2-2
clone size: -
V gene: TRBV15
D gene: TRBD1

CDR3 protein: CASSFQGSYEQYF
CDR3 DNA: TGTGCCAGCAGCTTCCAGGGGTCCTACGAGCAGTACTTC
J gene: TRBJ2-7
clone size: -
V gene: TRBV7-3
D gene: -

CDR3 protein: CATSEGASPPQHF
CDR3 DNA: TGTGCCACCAGTGAGGGGGCCTCGCCGCCCCAGCATTTT
J gene: TRBJ1-5
clone size: -
V gene: TRBV24-1
D gene: -

CDR3 protein: CASSYRGDTQYF
CDR3 DNA: TGTGCCAGCAGCTACCGAGGAGATACGCAGTATTTT
J gene: TRBJ2-3
clone size: -
V gene: TRBV5-8
D gene: -

CDR3 protein: CASTISLLTGGTEAFF
CDR3 DNA: TGTGCCAGCACCATAAGCTTGTTGACAGGGGGCACTGAAGCTTTCTTT
J gene: TRBJ1-1
clone size: -
V gene: TRBV7-9
D gene: TRBD1

CDR3 protein: CASSPRSYTEAFF
CDR3 DNA: TGTGCCAGCAGCCCTCGGTCCTACACTGAAGCTTTCTTT
J gene: TRBJ1-1
clone size: -
V gene: TRBV7-9
D gene: -

CDR3 protein: CASDAGLYNEQFF
CDR3 DNA: TGTGCCAGCGACGCGGGACTTTACAATGAGCAGTTCTTC
J gene: TRBJ2-1
clone size: -
V gene: TRBV6-5
D gene: -

CDR3 protein: CASSLGQGQGFF
CDR3 DNA: TGTGCCAGCAGCTTAGGACAGGGCCAAGGATTCTTC
J gene: TRBJ2-1
clone size: -
V gene: TRBV5-8
D gene: TRBD1

CDR3 protein: CASSARQGAEGYTF
CDR3 DNA: TGTGCCAGCAGCGCCCGACAGGGGGCAGAGGGCTACACCTTC
J gene: TRBJ1-2
clone size: -
V gene: TRBV5-6
D gene: TRBD1

CDR3 protein: CASRGTGLYGYTF
CDR3 DNA: TGTGCCAGCAGGGGGACAGGGCTATATGGCTACACCTTC
J gene: TRBJ1-2
clone size: once
V gene: TRBV6-5
D gene: TRBD1

CDR3 protein: CASTPAGGSYEQYF
CDR3 DNA: TGTGCCAGCACCCCCGCAGGGGGCTCCTACGAGCAGTACTTC
J gene: TRBJ2-7
clone size: -
V gene: TRBV28
D gene: TRBD1

CDR3 protein: CATQELAGSGYEQYF
CDR3 DNA: TGTGCCACCCAGGAACTAGCGGGATCGGGCTACGAGCAGTACTTC
J gene: TRBJ2-7
clone size: -
V gene: TRBV18
D gene: TRBD2

CDR3 protein: CASSHGQGADQPQHF
CDR3 DNA: TGCGCCAGCAGCCACGGACAGGGGGCAGATCAGCCCCAGCATTTT
J gene: TRBJ1-5
clone size: -
V gene: TRBV4-3
D gene: TRBD1